The T cell receptor beta chain described here comes from a study of graft-versus-host responses after intestinal transplantation. Here immunoSEQ multiplex PCR was the method, and the copy in TCRdb shows in-frame clones only, minus some. The table includes 40,000 or so clones, nearly 90% detected once. Between the trimmed V and J ends, which lost 1 base and 6 bases, there was a span of 7 bases. The CDR3 spans 12 residues. Germline CDR1 reads SGHTA; CDR2 reads FQGNSA. This TCR derives from a human patient who received an intestinal transplant, so some T cells may come from the graft donor. The chain carries TRBV7-2 and TRBJ2-7; D is undetermined. The sample was PBMCs, taken around 280 days after transplant. CDR3 nucleotide sequence: TGTGCCAGCAGCTTAGTACAGACCGAGCAGTACTTC. Translating it yields CASSLVQTEQYF.